The entry that follows covers one T cell receptor (beta chain) sequence. Its antigen is currently not known. The input lacks base qualities; no much larger clone sits a single base away. CDR1 and CDR2 were assigned from the germline V gene as SGHRS and YFSETQ. V is pruned by 4 bases and J by 2 bases, leaving 8 bases of the junction without a gene match. Counted from cysteine to phenylalanine, this CDR3 has 16 amino acids. Just the 48-base CDR3 DNA is kept, in frame starting at base 1. Inclusion was restricted to participants for whom at least one PBMC sample before ART initiation and at least two post-ART samples were available. All participants with HIV were treated in the United States of America. Cryopreserved samples of about 0.95-11 million PBMC were thawed and washed before DNA extraction. At the time of the earliest PBMC sample for each participant with HIV, ages ranged from roughly 23 to 60 years. PBMC samples from each participant spanned 1-4 timepoints before ART initiation and 2-8 timepoints after ART initiation, with a median of 7 samples. Serial HIV viral load, CD4+ T-cell count, ART history and demographic data were obtained for every participant. A Qiagen kit on a QIAcube was used to extract genomic DNA from unsorted PBMC, with samples processed in batches of 12.

The sample belongs to a study of long-term antiretroviral therapy in people with HIV (dated by TCRdb to 2021 to 2024). Background for the entire study: The earliest samples were collected approximately a decade before the 2015 WHO recommendation for immediate ART, a period when ART was typically delayed until CD4 counts fell. This retrospective serial study examined whether starting ART and sustained HIV suppression were associated with changes in the composition and diversity of the TRB repertoire in peripheral blood. A total of 150 to 200 cryopreserved PBMC samples came from a few dozen adults with confirmed HIV infection and were collected serially over a mean of around 6 years (range 1-12). Of the approximately 30 participants with HIV, approximately twelve were female. Test extractions of a monoclonal T-cell line alongside under 35 polyclonal samples showed no cross-contamination during QIAcube processing.

Sequencing of the TRB variable region was done with the immunoSEQ hsTCRB v3.0 assay at survey level resolution. TRB sequencing targeted a depth of roughly 35,000-55,000 T-cell genomes per sample. An Illumina MiSeq with a v3 150-cycle kit was used to sequence the pooled TRB libraries. In the source study's methods: Repertoire analysis was run in R within a reproducible Nextflow workflow that covered QC, data transformation and analysis. Custom analyses were implemented in LymphoSeq2, an R package for AIRR-Seq data exploration. A few samples yielding fewer than 5000 total TRB sequences were excluded, leaving 188 analyzed HIV repertoires. Among the approximately 200 retained HIV repertoires, 59 were collected before ART initiation and about 130 were collected after ART initiation. Repertoires were downsampled to 5000 TRB nucleotide sequences, and summary statistics were averaged over 100 downsampling iterations. Only TRB sequences with CDR3 regions of at least seven amino acids were retained for analysis. A Shannon entropy-derived clonality score and the Gini coefficient were used to measure diversity. In the repertoire networks, any two of the top 5000 CDR3 amino acid sequences were connected whenever the two sequences differed by an edit distance of one. GLIPH2 predicted antigen specificity groups and MHC restriction for TRB CDR3 amino acid sequences. CDR3 amino acid sequences were matched against VDJdb and McPAS-TCR to flag known CMV, EBV, HIV or tissue antigen associations. Pre-ART, post-ART and control groups were compared with Wilcoxon signed-rank tests and Holm-Bonferroni correction. Entries here come from immuneACCESS through TCRdb and include only in-frame sequences with V and J called. Some clones fail to appear in such tables; in the studies checked, an unresolved V gene covers under half of the shortfall, and the cause of the remainder is unknown. V and J calls and clone size are as listed in that table; D and trimming were resolved from the DNA. This sample comprises 31,000 or so clones, roughly 95% of them detected only once. The top ten hold less than 2.5% of the sample.

Points the paper makes about the study in general: Expanded TRB clones identified before ART initiation dominated the repertoire across all time points, though the dominance fluctuated and decreased in many PLHIV after ART. Since PBMC availability was limited, sequencing covered only the TCR beta chain, with no alpha chain pairing. Samples dated from the mid-2000s to the late 2010s, and the ART regimens used may be less effective than current ones. Inferences about post-ART repertoire changes were limited because no data were available on ART adherence, viral resistance or therapy changes. Starting ART was linked to a significant rise in TRB diversity, yet even with long-term ART the diversity remained significantly lower than in transplant donor controls. CDR3 length ranges in HIV repertoires were narrower than in controls, and network structure suggested an antigen-experienced repertoire with only a slight naive shift after ART. Unsorted PBMC were profiled instead of sorted CD4+ and CD8+ T cells because pre-ART samples had limited cell numbers.

The V and J genes are TRBV5-1 and TRBJ2-3, and 9 junction bases match TRBD1. This sample comprised unsorted PBMCs, obtained approximately 6.6 years after starting antiretroviral therapy. The TCR originated in a man aged 25-45 years with HIV. The bases are TGCGCCAGCAGCCCGGCGAGGACAGGGGCCACAGATACGCAGTATTTT. Translation gives CASSPARTGATDTQYF.